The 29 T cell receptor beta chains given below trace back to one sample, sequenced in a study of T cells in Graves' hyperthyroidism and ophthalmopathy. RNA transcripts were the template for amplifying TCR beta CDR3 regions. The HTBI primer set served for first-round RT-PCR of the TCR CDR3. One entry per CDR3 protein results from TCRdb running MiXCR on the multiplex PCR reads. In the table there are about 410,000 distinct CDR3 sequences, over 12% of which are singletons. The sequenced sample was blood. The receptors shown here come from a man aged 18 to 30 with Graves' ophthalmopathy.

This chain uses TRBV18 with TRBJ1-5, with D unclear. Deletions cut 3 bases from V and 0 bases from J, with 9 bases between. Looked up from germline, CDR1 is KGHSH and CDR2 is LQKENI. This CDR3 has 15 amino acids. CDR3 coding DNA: TGTGCCAGCTCACCCTCTTTGATTAGCAATCAGCCCCAGCATTTT. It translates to CASSPSLISNQPQHF.

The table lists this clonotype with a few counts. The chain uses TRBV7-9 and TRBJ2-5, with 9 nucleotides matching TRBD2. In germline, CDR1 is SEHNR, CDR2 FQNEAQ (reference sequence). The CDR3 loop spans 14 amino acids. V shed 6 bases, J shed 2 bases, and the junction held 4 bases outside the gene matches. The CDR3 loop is CASRRGGAQETQYF. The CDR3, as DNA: TGTGCCAGCAGACGCGGGGGGGCTCAAGAGACCCAGTACTTC.

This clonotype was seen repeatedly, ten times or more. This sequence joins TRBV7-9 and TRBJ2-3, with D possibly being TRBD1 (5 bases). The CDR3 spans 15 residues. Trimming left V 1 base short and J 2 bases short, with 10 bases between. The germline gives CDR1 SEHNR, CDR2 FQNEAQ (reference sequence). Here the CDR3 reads CASSLGDRDTDTQYF. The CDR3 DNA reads TGTGCCAGCAGCTTAGGCGACAGAGACACAGATACGCAGTATTTT.

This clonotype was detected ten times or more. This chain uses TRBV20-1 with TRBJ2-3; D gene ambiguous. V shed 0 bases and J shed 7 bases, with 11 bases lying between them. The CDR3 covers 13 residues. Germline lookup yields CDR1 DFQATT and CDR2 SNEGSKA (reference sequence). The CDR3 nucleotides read TGCAGTGCTAGAGAAGGGTTCCCAAATACGCAGTATTTT. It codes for CSAREGFPNTQYF.

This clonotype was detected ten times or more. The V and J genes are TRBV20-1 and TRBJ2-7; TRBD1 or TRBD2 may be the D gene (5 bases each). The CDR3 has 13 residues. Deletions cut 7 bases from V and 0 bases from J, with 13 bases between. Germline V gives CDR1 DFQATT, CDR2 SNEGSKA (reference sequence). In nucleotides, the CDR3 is TGCAGTGTGGGGACCTCCCTCTCCTACGAGCAGTACTTC. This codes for CSVGTSLSYEQYF.

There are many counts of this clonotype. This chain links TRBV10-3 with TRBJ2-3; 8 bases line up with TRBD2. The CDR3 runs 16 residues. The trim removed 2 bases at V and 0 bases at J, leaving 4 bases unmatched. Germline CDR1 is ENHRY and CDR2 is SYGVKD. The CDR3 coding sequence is TGTGCCATCAGTGAGGTCCTAGCGGGCAGCACAGATACGCAGTATTTT. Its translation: CAISEVLAGSTDTQYF.

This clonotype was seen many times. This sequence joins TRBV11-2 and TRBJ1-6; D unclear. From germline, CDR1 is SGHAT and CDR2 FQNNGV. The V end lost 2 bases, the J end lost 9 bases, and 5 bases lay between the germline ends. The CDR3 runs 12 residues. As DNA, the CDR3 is TGTGCCAGCAGCTTAAACAGTTCACCCCTCCACTTT. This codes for CASSLNSSPLHF.

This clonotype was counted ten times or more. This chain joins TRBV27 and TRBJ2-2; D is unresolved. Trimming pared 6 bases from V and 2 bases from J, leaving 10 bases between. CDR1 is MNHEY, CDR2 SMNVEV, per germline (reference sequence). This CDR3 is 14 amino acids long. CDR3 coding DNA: TGTGCCAGCAGCCAAAAGGCCAACACCGGGGAGCTGTTTTTT. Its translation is CASSQKANTGELFF.

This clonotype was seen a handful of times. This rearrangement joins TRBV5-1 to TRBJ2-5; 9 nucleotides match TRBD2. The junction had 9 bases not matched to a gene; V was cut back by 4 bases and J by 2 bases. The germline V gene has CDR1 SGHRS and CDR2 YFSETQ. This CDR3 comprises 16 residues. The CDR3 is CASSPTLAGRQETQYF. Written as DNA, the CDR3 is TGCGCCAGCAGCCCAACGCTAGCGGGGCGACAAGAGACCCAGTACTTC.

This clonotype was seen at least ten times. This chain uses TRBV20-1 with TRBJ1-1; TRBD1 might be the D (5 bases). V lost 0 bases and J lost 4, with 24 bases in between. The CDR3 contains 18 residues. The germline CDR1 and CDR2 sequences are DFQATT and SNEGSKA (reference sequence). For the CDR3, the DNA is TGCAGTGCTAGAGACGATGGGGGGGTCTTATGGGGGTCCACTGAAGCTTTCTTT. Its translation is CSARDDGGVLWGSTEAFF.

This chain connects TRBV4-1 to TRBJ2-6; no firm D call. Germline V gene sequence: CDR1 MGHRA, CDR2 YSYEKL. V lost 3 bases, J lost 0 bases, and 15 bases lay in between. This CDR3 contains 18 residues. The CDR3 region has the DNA TGCGCCAGCAGCCACGAAAGGTTTTTCATCTCTGGGGCCAACGTCCTGACTTTC. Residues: CASSHERFFISGANVLTF.

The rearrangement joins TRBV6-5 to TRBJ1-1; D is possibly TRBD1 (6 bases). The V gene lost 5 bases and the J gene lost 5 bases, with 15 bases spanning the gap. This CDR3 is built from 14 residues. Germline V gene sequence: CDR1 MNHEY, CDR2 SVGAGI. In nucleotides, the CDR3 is TGTGCCAGCAGTATACCAGGGGTTTCGACTGAAGCTTTCTTT. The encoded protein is CASSIPGVSTEAFF.

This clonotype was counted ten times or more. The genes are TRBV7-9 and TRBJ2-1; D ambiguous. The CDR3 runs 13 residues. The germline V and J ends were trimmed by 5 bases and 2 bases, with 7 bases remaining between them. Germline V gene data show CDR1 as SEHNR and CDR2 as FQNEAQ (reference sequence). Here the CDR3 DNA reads TGTGCCAGCAGCCCCCCCCCCTACAATGAGCAGTTCTTC. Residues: CASSPPPYNEQFF.

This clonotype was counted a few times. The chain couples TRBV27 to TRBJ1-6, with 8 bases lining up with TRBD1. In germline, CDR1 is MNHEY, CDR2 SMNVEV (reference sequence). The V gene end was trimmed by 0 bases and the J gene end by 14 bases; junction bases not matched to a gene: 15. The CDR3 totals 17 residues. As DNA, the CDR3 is TGTGCCAGCAGTTTATCCCCCGGACAGGGAAGTCTTATGACCCTCCACTTT. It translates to CASSLSPGQGSLMTLHF.

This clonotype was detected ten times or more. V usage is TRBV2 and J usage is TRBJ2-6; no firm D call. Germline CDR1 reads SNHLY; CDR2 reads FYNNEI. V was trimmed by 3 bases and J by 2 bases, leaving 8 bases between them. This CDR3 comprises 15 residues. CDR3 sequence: CASSEVRPGANVLTF. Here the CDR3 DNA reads TGTGCCAGCAGTGAGGTCAGACCTGGGGCCAACGTCCTGACTTTC.

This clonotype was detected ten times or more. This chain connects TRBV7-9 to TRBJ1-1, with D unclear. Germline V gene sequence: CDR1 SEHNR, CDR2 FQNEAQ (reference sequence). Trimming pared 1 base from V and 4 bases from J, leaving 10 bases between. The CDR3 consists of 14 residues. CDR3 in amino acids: CASSLVLGPTEAFF. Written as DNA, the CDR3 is TGTGCCAGCAGCTTAGTGCTTGGTCCCACTGAAGCTTTCTTT. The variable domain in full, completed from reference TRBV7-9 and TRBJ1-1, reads DTGVSQNPRHKITKRGQNVTFRCDPISEHNRLYWYRQTLGQGPEFLTYFQNEAQLEKSRLLSDRFSAERPKGSFSTLEIQRTEQGDSAMYLCASSLVLGPTEAFFGQGTRLTVV.

The CDR3 reads CASSHGAAEQFF. The CDR3 DNA sequence: TGCGCCAGCAGCCACGGTGCGGCAGAGCAGTTCTTC. The chain combines TRBV4-1 with TRBJ2-1; no reliable D call. Germline assignment: CDR1 MGHRA and CDR2 YSYEKL. The V and J ends lost 3 bases and 10 bases respectively, with 10 bases between them. This CDR3 region has 12 residues.

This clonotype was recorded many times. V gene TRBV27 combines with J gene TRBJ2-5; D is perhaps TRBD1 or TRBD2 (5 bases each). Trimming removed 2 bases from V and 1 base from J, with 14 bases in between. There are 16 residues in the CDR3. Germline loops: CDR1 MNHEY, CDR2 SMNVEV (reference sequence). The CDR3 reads CASSLVTGTFQETQYF. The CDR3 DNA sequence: TGTGCCAGCAGTTTAGTAACCGGGACCTTCCAAGAGACCCAGTACTTC.

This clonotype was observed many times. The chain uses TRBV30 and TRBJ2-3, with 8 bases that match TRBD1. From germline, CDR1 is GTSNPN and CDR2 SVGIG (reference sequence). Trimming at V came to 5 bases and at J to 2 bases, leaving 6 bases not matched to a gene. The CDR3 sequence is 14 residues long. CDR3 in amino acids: CAWQDRAVTDTQYF. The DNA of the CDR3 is TGTGCCTGGCAGGACAGGGCGGTCACAGATACGCAGTATTTT.

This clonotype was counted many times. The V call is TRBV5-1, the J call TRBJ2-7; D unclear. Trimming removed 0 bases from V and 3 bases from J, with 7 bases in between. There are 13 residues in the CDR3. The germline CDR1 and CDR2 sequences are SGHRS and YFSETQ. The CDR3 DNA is TGCGCCAGCAGCTTGGAAAGGGACTACGAGCAGTACTTC. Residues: CASSLERDYEQYF.

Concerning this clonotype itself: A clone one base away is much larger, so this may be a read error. CDR3 coding DNA: TGTGCCAGCAGCCCAGGGACTAGCGGGAGAATAGTTGCCTACGAGCAGTTCTTC. Translating it yields CASSPGTSGRIVAYEQFF. The gene calls are TRBV7-2 and TRBJ2-7; 14 bases map to TRBD2. The assigned J gene may be wrong: the sequence end matches TRBJ2-1 better. This CDR3 region has 18 residues. Germline V CDR1 and CDR2: SGHTA, FQGNSA.

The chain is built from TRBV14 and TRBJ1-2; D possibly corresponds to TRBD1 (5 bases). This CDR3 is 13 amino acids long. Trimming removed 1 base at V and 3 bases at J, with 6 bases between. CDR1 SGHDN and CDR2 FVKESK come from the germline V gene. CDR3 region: CASSQGQYYGYTF. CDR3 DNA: TGTGCCAGCAGCCAAGGACAGTACTATGGCTACACCTTC.

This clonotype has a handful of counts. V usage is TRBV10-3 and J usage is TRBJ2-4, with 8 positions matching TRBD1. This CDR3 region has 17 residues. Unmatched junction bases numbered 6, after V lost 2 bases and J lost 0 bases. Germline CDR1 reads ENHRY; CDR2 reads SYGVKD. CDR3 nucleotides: TGTGCCATCAGTGAGCGTACAGGACAGGGAGCCAAAAACATTCAGTACTTC. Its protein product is CAISERTGQGAKNIQYF.

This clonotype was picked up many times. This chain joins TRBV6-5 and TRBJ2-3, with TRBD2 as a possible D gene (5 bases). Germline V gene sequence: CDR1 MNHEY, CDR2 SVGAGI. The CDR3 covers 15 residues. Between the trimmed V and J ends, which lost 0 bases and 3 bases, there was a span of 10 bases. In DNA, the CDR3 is TGTGCCAGCAGTTACTCGCGGGCGCCGACAGATACGCAGTATTTT. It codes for CASSYSRAPTDTQYF.

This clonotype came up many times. CDR3 DNA: TGTGCCAGCAGTTCGGGACAGGGAAGAGGCTACACCTTC. Encoded protein: CASSSGQGRGYTF. The V call is TRBV12-3 or TRBV12-4, the J call TRBJ1-2, with 9 nucleotides matching TRBD1. CDR3 length: 13 amino acids. After removal of 4 bases from V and 8 bases from J, the junction contained 5 bases not matched to a gene.

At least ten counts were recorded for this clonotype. Here the CDR3 reads CSASEGGLLNEQFF. As DNA, the CDR3 is TGCAGTGCTAGTGAAGGAGGGCTGCTCAATGAGCAGTTCTTC. The genes are TRBV20-1 and TRBJ2-1; possible D gene TRBD2, 6 bases. Trimming took off 3 bases at V and 6 bases at J, with 15 bases between the two ends. Germline V gene sequence: CDR1 DFQATT, CDR2 SNEGSKA (reference sequence). This CDR3 spans 14 amino acids.

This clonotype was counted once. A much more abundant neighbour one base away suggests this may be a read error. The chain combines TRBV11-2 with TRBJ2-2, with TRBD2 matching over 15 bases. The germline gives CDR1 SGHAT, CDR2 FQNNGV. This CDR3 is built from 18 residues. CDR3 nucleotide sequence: TGTGCCAGTATCCCCCATGGACTAGCGGGAGGGCCAAGCGGGAAGCTGTTTTTT. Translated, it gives CASIPHGLAGGPSGKLFF.

CDR3 DNA sequence: TGTGCCAGCAGCTCCCGAGCGGGAGCACCCCCAGATACGCAGTATTTT. It codes for CASSSRAGAPPDTQYF. The chain links TRBV7-3 to TRBJ2-3; 8 bases fit TRBD2. Germline values: CDR1 SGHTA, CDR2 FQGTGA. V lost 4 bases, J lost 4 bases, and 10 bases stayed unmatched. The CDR3 sequence is 16 residues long.

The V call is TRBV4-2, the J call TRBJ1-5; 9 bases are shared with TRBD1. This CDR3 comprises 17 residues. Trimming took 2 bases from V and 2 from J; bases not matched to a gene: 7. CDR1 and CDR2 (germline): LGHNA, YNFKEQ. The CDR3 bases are TGTGCCAGCAGCCAACGGGACAGGGATGAGGGCAATCAGCCCCAGCATTTT. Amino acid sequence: CASSQRDRDEGNQPQHF.